The sequence of this TCR beta chain was determined in a study of T cells after yellow fever vaccination. On the study more broadly: Where fractions had low cell numbers, libraries were prepared from them with the SMART-Seq v4 Ultra Low Input RNA kit.

Trimming removed 7 bases at V and 3 bases at J, with 16 bases between. The CDR3 is made up of 14 amino acids. The germline CDR1 and CDR2 sequences are SNHLY and FYNNEI. Production of TCR cDNA was by 5'RACE template switching, which also added a universal primer site and UMIs. One entry per CDR3 protein results from TCRdb running MiXCR on the 5' RACE reads. The sample holds about 300,000 distinct CDR3 sequences; 7.5% to 9.5% are singletons and the top ten take 3% to 3.5%. A few counts support this clonotype. Antigen unknown. Study-wide results and limits: FACS-sorted repertoires could contain abundant clonotypes contaminating from the bulk population. The booster response re-showed most primary clones: 96% CD4, approximately 86% CD8.

The material sequenced was CD4+ T cells sorted from PBMCs, taken 5 days after the yellow fever booster vaccination. V is TRBV2 and J is TRBJ2-7; D unresolved. The clonotype comes from a man between 18 and 35 years old who received the YFV17D yellow fever vaccine. The CDR3 sequence: CASTRVRTYYEQYV. As DNA, the CDR3 is TGTGCCAGCACCCGGGTGAGGACCTACTACGAGCAGTACGTC.